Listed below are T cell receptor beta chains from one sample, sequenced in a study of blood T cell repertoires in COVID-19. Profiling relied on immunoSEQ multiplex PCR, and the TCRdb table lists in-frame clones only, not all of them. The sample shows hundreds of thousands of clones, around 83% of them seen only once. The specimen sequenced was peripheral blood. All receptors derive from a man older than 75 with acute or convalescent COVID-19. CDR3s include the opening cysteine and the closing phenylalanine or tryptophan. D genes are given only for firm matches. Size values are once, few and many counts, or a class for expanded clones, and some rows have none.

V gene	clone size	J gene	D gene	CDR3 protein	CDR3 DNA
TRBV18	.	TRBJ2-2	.	CASSPDLGPTGELFF	TGTGCCAGCTCACCTGATCTAGGTCCCACCGGGGAGCTGTTTTTT
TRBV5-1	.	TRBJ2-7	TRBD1	CASSLRAGTGDYEQYF	TGCGCCAGCAGCTTGAGGGCCGGGACAGGGGACTACGAGCAGTACTTC
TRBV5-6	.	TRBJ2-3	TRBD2	CASSLRLAATDTQYF	TGTGCCAGCAGCTTAAGACTAGCGGCCACAGATACGCAGTATTTT
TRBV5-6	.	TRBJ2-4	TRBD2	CASSFRAGGLVKNIQYF	TGTGCCAGCAGCTTCCGAGCGGGGGGGCTGGTGAAAAACATTCAGTACTTC
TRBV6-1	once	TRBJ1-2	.	CASSESNYGYTF	TGTGCCAGCAGTGAATCAAACTATGGCTACACCTTC
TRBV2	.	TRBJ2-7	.	CASSRTIGNEQYF	TGTGCCAGCAGTAGGACTATCGGGAACGAGCAGTACTTC
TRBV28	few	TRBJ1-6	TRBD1	CASSSSGTGRSPLHF	TGTGCCAGCAGTAGTAGCGGGACAGGGCGTTCACCCCTCCACTTT
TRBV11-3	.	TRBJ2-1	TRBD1	CASSLFGQGNNEQFF	TGTGCCAGCAGCTTATTTGGACAGGGGAACAATGAGCAGTTCTTC
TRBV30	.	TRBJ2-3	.	CAWATGGTDTQYF	TGTGCCTGGGCTACAGGAGGCACAGATACGCAGTATTTT
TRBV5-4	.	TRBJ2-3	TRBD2	CASSLSGRTDTQYF	TGTGCCAGCAGCCTCAGCGGGAGAACAGATACGCAGTATTTT
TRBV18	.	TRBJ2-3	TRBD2	CASSPIPSGGFTDTQYF	TGTGCCAGCTCACCAATCCCTAGCGGGGGATTCACAGATACGCAGTATTTT
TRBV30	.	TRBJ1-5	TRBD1	CAWSAPGQGRPQHF	TGTGCCTGGAGTGCTCCGGGACAGGGGAGGCCCCAGCATTTT
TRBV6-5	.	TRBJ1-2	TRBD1	CASSSMPGQGDYGYTF	TGTGCCAGCAGTTCCATGCCGGGACAGGGAGACTATGGCTACACCTTC
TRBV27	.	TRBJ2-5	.	CASGKSLRGRETQYF	TGTGCCAGCGGCAAAAGCTTGAGGGGGAGAGAGACCCAGTACTTC
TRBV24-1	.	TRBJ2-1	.	CATSGSYNEQFF	TGTGCCACCTCCGGGTCCTACAATGAGCAGTTCTTC
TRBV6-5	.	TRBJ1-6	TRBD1	CASSYSGGADNSPLHF	TGTGCCAGCAGCTACTCAGGGGGCGCGGATAATTCACCCCTCCACTTT
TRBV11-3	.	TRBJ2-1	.	CASSLDPSRGNEQFF	TGTGCCAGCAGCTTAGACCCGTCGCGGGGCAATGAGCAGTTCTTC
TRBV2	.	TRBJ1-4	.	CASSEWRENEKLFF	TGTGCCAGCAGTGAATGGCGGGAAAATGAAAAACTGTTTTTT
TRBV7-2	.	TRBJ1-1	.	CASSTSAAFNTEAFF	TGTGCCAGCAGCACCTCGGCGGCCTTTAACACTGAAGCTTTCTTT
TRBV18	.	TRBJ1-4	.	CASSPNNEKLFF	TGTGCCAGCTCACCTAATAATGAAAAACTGTTTTTT